This T cell receptor beta chain was identified in a study of T cells in Graves' hyperthyroidism and ophthalmopathy. Aged 18 to 65, the patients had hyperthyroidism that was newly diagnosed and had lasted under 2 months. In this sample, this clonotype turned up many times. The germline CDR1 and CDR2 sequences are SGHTA and FQGNSA. The CDR3 sequence is 14 residues long. The V gene lost 1 base and the J gene lost 10 bases, with 11 bases spanning the gap. The CDR3 regions of TCR beta were amplified from RNA transcripts. Carried out on the TCR CDR3, a first-round RT-PCR used the HTBI primer set. MiXCR, run by TCRdb on the multiplex PCR reads, gives a single entry per CDR3 protein. The sample shows around 540,000 distinct CDR3 sequences, just over 45% of them seen only once.

The chain has TRBV7-2 and TRBJ1-6; D gene ambiguous. Specimen: peripheral blood or thyroid tissue (not recorded which). This clonotype originated in a woman younger than 35 with Graves' hyperthyroidism. This CDR3 is CASSLVYNSSPLHF. The CDR3 region has the DNA TGTGCCAGCAGCTTAGTGTACAACTCCTCACCCCTCCACTTT.